This T cell receptor beta chain appears in the sequencing data of a study of CD8+CD57+ T cells in acquired aplastic anemia. At the level of the study: Recorded DNA amounts for sorted CD4+ and CD8+ cells had an average of 3.2 ug.

Concerning this clonotype itself: Its antigen remains unknown.

Patients sequenced had flow cytometry evidence of CD8+CD57+ cell expansion. Every patient presented with severe acquired aplastic anemia. General observations from the study: Almost 30 sequences, all CD8+ CDR3, were shared between patients and controls.

Genomic DNA templated the TCR beta VDJ and CDR3 profiling. Via MiXCR, TCRdb re-called the reads, giving one row per CDR3 protein. The table has about 180,000 distinct CDR3 sequences, 48% seen once. The length of the CDR3 is 15 residues. With 6 bases removed from V and 2 bases from J, the gap between germline ends came to 17 bases. Germline V gives CDR1 DFQATT, CDR2 SNEGSKA (reference sequence). The source is a human donor with aplastic anemia. The rearrangement joins TRBV20-1 to TRBJ1-5; D is undetermined. Sequenced: sorted CD4+, CD8+, or CD8+CD57+ T cells (not recorded which) from PBMCs. The chain's CDR3 is CSALKEVRGNQPQHF. Written as DNA, the CDR3 is TGCAGTGCCTTAAAGGAGGTACGGGGCAATCAGCCCCAGCATTTT.